These 23 T cell receptor beta chains came from one sample sequenced in a study of regulatory dendritic cells for organ transplantation. Sequencing was performed with immunoSEQ multiplex PCR; in TCRdb, only in-frame clones are kept and a portion is missing. The sample carries under 45,000 clones, approximately 88% recorded once. Material: naive CD4+ T cells from blood. Noted subset: CD45RA+ naive T cells. The receptor set was obtained from a human donor in good health.

The DNA for the CDR3 is TGTGCCAGCTCACCTGGGACAGGGCATCAGCCCCAGCATTTT. Translated, it gives CASSPGTGHQPQHF. This chain connects TRBV18 to TRBJ1-5; the match to TRBD1 covers 9 bases. The CDR3 covers 14 residues. V dropped 3 bases and J dropped 5; count of bases not matched to a gene: 2. Germline CDR1 reads KGHSH; CDR2 reads LQKENI.

This chain joins TRBV30 and TRBJ2-5; D possibly corresponds to TRBD2 (5 bases). The J call may be faulty, since TRBJ2-7 better matches the DNA end. In germline, CDR1 is GTSNPN, CDR2 SVGIG (reference sequence). There are 18 residues in the CDR3. The CDR3 here is CAWVTVLEDWDRSYEQYF. In nucleotides, the CDR3 is TGTGCCTGGGTAACCGTTTTGGAGGACTGGGATCGCTCCTACGAGCAGTACTTC.

V gene TRBV9 combines with J gene TRBJ2-7; 9 nucleotides line up with TRBD1. Unmatched junction bases numbered 7, after V lost 2 bases and J lost 7 bases. CDR1 is SGDLS and CDR2 is YYNGEE in the germline V gene. The CDR3 covers 14 residues. The CDR3 reads CASSVTGGSGEQYF. The CDR3 DNA reads as TGTGCCAGCAGCGTGACAGGGGGATCCGGAGAGCAGTACTTC. The whole variable domain, filled in from reference TRBV9 and TRBJ2-7, reads DSGVTQTPKHLITATGQRVTLRCSPRSGDLSVYWYQQSLDQGLQFLIQYYNGEERAKGNILERFSAQQFPDLHSELNLSSLELGDSALYFCASSVTGGSGEQYFGPGTRLTVT.

V is TRBV7-9 and J is TRBJ2-3; D unresolved. The V gene lost 1 base and the J gene lost 0 bases, with 11 bases spanning the gap. Germline V gene lookup returns CDR1 SEHNR and CDR2 FQNEAQ (reference sequence). The CDR3 is 16 residues long. This chain's CDR3 is CASSLVEALSTDTQYF. The CDR3 coding sequence is TGTGCCAGCAGCTTAGTAGAGGCCCTAAGCACAGATACGCAGTATTTT.

The chain links TRBV10-3 to TRBJ2-7; 7 bases line up with TRBD1. The germline V gene has CDR1 ENHRY and CDR2 SYGVKD. V lost 3 bases and J lost 3; bases outside the gene matches: 2. The CDR3 has 13 residues. The CDR3 sequence: CAISDTGDYEQYF. CDR3 bases: TGTGCCATCAGTGATACAGGGGACTACGAGCAGTACTTC.

Worth noting for this clone: A junction boundary mismatches the germline segment, possibly from a read error. V usage is TRBV7-7 and J usage is TRBJ2-2; no clear D. Per the germline V gene, CDR1 is SSHAT and CDR2 is FNYEAQ (reference sequence). This CDR3 is built from 13 residues. This CDR3 is CASSSDPTEQLFF. In DNA, the CDR3 is TGTGCTAGCAGCTCAGACCCAACCGAACAGCTGTTTTTT.

The J gene is TRBJ2-5, the V gene TRBV6-5; 10 bases are shared with TRBD1. Germline CDR1 MNHEY, CDR2 SVGAGI. Trimming took 6 bases from V and 6 from J; bases not matched to a gene: 10. This CDR3 spans 15 amino acids. CDR3 bases: TGTGCCAGCAGCCGGACAGGGGGAATTGGAAAGACCCAGTACTTC. This sequence encodes CASSRTGGIGKTQYF.

This clone was detected only a few times. The chain employs TRBV5-4 and TRBJ1-2; 8 positions match TRBD1. V lost 4 bases, J lost 5 bases, and 7 bases stayed unmatched. This CDR3 comprises 14 residues. CDR1 and CDR2 from the germline V gene are SGHNT and YYREEE (reference sequence). The CDR3 here is CASSPPGTGYGYTF. In nucleotides, the CDR3 is TGTGCCAGCAGCCCACCAGGGACAGGATATGGCTACACCTTC.

The chain uses TRBV18 and TRBJ1-1; D gene uncertain. V gave up 1 base and J gave up 5 bases, with 8 bases separating them. The length of the CDR3 is 13 residues. Germline V gene lookup returns CDR1 KGHSH and CDR2 LQKENI. The DNA for the CDR3 is TGTGCCAGCTCACCACAGGGAGATACTGAAGCTTTCTTT. This translates into CASSPQGDTEAFF.

The chain carries TRBV18 and TRBJ1-2, with 12 bases fitting TRBD1. The CDR3 is 15 amino acids. V was clipped by 0 bases and J by 8 bases; unmatched bases: 4. Per the germline V gene, CDR1 is KGHSH and CDR2 is LQKENI. The CDR3 here is CASSPPGQGAKGYTF. CDR3 nucleotide sequence: TGTGCCAGCTCACCACCGGGACAGGGGGCGAAGGGCTACACCTTC.

The chain recombines TRBV2 with TRBJ2-3, with 7 bases identical to TRBD2. CDR1 is SNHLY and CDR2 is FYNNEI in the germline V gene. The V gene end was trimmed by 7 bases and the J gene end by 7 bases; junction bases not matched to a gene: 14. This CDR3 contains 15 residues. In DNA form, the CDR3 reads TGTGCCAGCATTCCATTCCTGGCGGGAGAGTATACGCAGTATTTT. It encodes CASIPFLAGEYTQYF.

The V gene is TRBV27, the J gene TRBJ2-5; 8 bases match TRBD1. Germline V lookup: CDR1 MNHEY, CDR2 SMNVEV (reference sequence). Trimming at V came to 3 bases and at J to 5 bases, leaving 14 bases not matched to a gene. There are 17 residues in the CDR3. CDR3 amino acids: CASSFPRRQGRVETQYF. The CDR3 nucleotides read TGTGCCAGCAGTTTCCCCCGGCGACAGGGGAGAGTGGAGACCCAGTACTTC.

About this clone: The junction shows a germline mismatch at one end, possibly a read error. The chain employs TRBV7-7 and TRBJ2-5; D not certain. The germline V gene has CDR1 SSHAT and CDR2 FNYEAQ (reference sequence). This CDR3 contains 14 residues. CDR3 region: CASSQTPVGETQYF. The CDR3 region has the DNA TGTGCTAGCAGCCAGACCCCCGTCGGCGAGACCCAGTACTTC.

The chain is built from TRBV6-5 and TRBJ2-7; 10 bases are shared with TRBD1. The V gene's germline CDR1 is MNHEY and CDR2 SVGAGI. V shed 7 bases and J 6 bases; nucleotides not matched to a gene: 9. The CDR3 is 14 amino acids. CDR3 sequence: CASTRTGGPGEQYF. CDR3 DNA sequence: TGTGCCAGCACTAGGACAGGGGGTCCAGGCGAGCAGTACTTC.

The rearrangement uses TRBV25-1 and TRBJ2-3, with D maybe TRBD2 (6 bases). Germline-derived CDR1 and CDR2 are MGHDK and SYGVNS. This CDR3 has 14 amino acids. The V and J ends lost 8 bases and 2 bases respectively, with 14 bases between them. The CDR3 DNA reads as TGTGCCAGCTCCCCGGGACTTAACACAGATACGCAGTATTTT. Translating gives CASSPGLNTDTQYF.

This chain joins TRBV7-9 and TRBJ1-1; 9 bases are shared with TRBD1. The CDR3 runs 16 residues. CDR1 is SEHNR, CDR2 FQNEAQ, per germline (reference sequence). V lost 2 bases and J lost 3; bases outside the gene matches: 7. The CDR3 sequence: CASSLRTGGRDTEAFF. The CDR3 region has the DNA TGTGCCAGCAGCTTAAGAACAGGGGGCCGAGACACTGAAGCTTTCTTT.

The V and J genes are TRBV19 and TRBJ2-5, with TRBD1 matching 7 bases. V was clipped by 11 bases and J by 5 bases; unmatched bases: 11. This CDR3 spans 13 amino acids. The germline V gene has CDR1 LNHDA and CDR2 SQIVND (reference sequence). The CDR3 DNA is TGTGCCTGCTCCCGACAGGGTTACGAGACCCAGTACTTC. Encoded protein: CACSRQGYETQYF.

CDR3 amino acids: CASSLGSAGAYEQYF. The CDR3 DNA reads as TGTGCCAGCAGCTTAGGGTCGGCAGGGGCCTACGAGCAGTACTTC. This chain joins TRBV11-2 and TRBJ2-7, with D perhaps matching TRBD1 (6 bases). The germline gives CDR1 SGHAT, CDR2 FQNNGV. There are 15 residues in the CDR3. V shed 1 base and J shed 2 bases, with 12 bases lying between them.

The chain has TRBV28 and TRBJ2-4; 9 positions agree with TRBD2. Losses at the gene ends were 5 bases for V and 7 bases for J; bases not matched to a gene: 6. The CDR3 contains 14 residues. CDR1 and CDR2 from the germline V gene are MDHEN and SYDVKM. The CDR3 nucleotides read TGTGCCAGCAGTCCGGGACTAGCCGCCAACATTCAGTACTTC. It codes for CASSPGLAANIQYF.

The chain joins TRBV30 to TRBJ2-1, with 8 nucleotides matching TRBD2. The CDR3 totals 14 residues. Unmatched junction bases numbered 9, after V lost 1 base and J lost 10 bases. Germline V gives CDR1 GTSNPN, CDR2 SVGIG (reference sequence). CDR3 in amino acids: CAWSDAAGVREQFF. CDR3 nucleotide sequence: TGTGCCTGGAGTGATGCAGCGGGAGTGAGGGAGCAGTTCTTC.

The CDR3 region has the DNA TGTGCCAGCAAGAGGAGGTCGGGACAGGACAACTCTGGGGCCAACGTCCTGACTTTC. This translates into CASKRRSGQDNSGANVLTF. V gene TRBV2 combines with J gene TRBJ2-6, with 8 bases that match TRBD1. The CDR3 totals 19 residues. Germline assignment: CDR1 SNHLY and CDR2 FYNNEI. The V and J ends lost 7 bases and 0 bases, in that order; junction bases with no gene match: 14. The variable domain in full, completed from reference TRBV2 and TRBJ2-6, reads EPEVTQTPSHQVTQMGQEVILRCVPISNHLYFYWYRQILGQKVEFLVSFYNNEISEKSEIFDDQFSVERPDGSNFTLKIRSTKLEDSAMYFCASKRRSGQDNSGANVLTFGAGSRLTVL.

This clone came up a few times. V and J are TRBV7-6 and TRBJ2-3; D possibly corresponds to TRBD1 (5 bases). Per germline, CDR1 SGHVS and CDR2 FNYEAQ. The CDR3 consists of 14 residues. V shed 6 bases and J shed 2 bases, with 12 bases lying between them. The chain's CDR3 is CASSNQGLTDTQYF. In DNA form, the CDR3 reads TGTGCCAGCAGTAACCAGGGTCTCACAGATACGCAGTATTTT.

This clone appeared a few times. The chain combines TRBV19 with TRBJ1-1, with 10 bases identical to TRBD1. The trim removed 1 base at V and 0 bases at J, leaving 5 bases unmatched. This CDR3 region has 17 residues. Looked up from germline, CDR1 is LNHDA and CDR2 is SQIVND (reference sequence). CDR3 residues: CASSIGAGQGMNTEAFF. The CDR3 region has the DNA TGTGCCAGTAGTATAGGGGCGGGACAGGGGATGAACACTGAAGCTTTCTTT. Using reference TRBV19 and TRBJ1-1 for the parts outside the CDR3, the full variable domain is DGGITQSPKYLFRKEGQNVTLSCEQNLNHDAMYWYRQDPGQGLRLIYYSQIVNDFQKGDIAEGYSVSREKKESFPLTVTSAQKNPTAFYLCASSIGAGQGMNTEAFFGQGTRLTVV.